Listed below are T cell receptor beta chains from one sample, sequenced in a study of neurological immune-mediated disorders. Via MiXCR, TCRdb re-called the 5' RACE reads, giving one row per CDR3 protein. The sample contains around 55,000 distinct CDR3 sequences, about 4% of which appear only once. The specimen was CD4+ T cells from blood. These receptors were taken from a woman in her forties with multiple sclerosis. Both conserved end residues are part of each CDR3. Each record gives: D gene, J gene, clone size, V gene, CDR3 DNA, CDR3 protein. A D gene is named only where the DNA matches it firmly. The size entry is marked missing in some rows and otherwise reads once, few, many or a size class.

d_gene: NA
j_gene: TRBJ2-7
abundance: many
v_gene: TRBV11-2
CDR3nt: TGTGCCAGCAGCTTAGATTTCGGCGAGCAGTACTTC
CDR3aa: CASSLDFGEQYF

d_gene: NA
j_gene: TRBJ2-5
abundance: many
v_gene: TRBV20-1
CDR3nt: TGCAGTGCTAGAAAGGCGGTGGGGGATCAAGAGACCCAGTACTTC
CDR3aa: CSARKAVGDQETQYF

d_gene: TRBD2
j_gene: TRBJ2-1
abundance: many
v_gene: TRBV12-3/TRBV12-4
CDR3nt: TGTGCCAGCAGCCGGACTAGCGGGGGGGCCTCCTACAATGAGCAGTTCTTC
CDR3aa: CASSRTSGGASYNEQFF

d_gene: NA
j_gene: TRBJ1-2
abundance: many
v_gene: TRBV5-1
CDR3nt: TGCGCCAGCAGCTTGGAGGCGGAAGGCTACACCTTC
CDR3aa: CASSLEAEGYTF

d_gene: NA
j_gene: TRBJ2-5
abundance: many
v_gene: TRBV11-2
CDR3nt: TGTGCCAGCAGCTCTTATCTCGGGGGCCAAGAGACCCAGTACTTC
CDR3aa: CASSSYLGGQETQYF

d_gene: NA
j_gene: TRBJ2-7
abundance: many
v_gene: TRBV10-2
CDR3nt: TGCGCCAGCAGTGACGCAGGGGCCGGATCCTACGAGCAGTACTTC
CDR3aa: CASSDAGAGSYEQYF

d_gene: NA
j_gene: TRBJ1-5
abundance: many
v_gene: TRBV10-3
CDR3nt: TGTGCCAGCCACGGGCAGGCAAATCAGCCCCAGCATTTT
CDR3aa: CASHGQANQPQHF

d_gene: TRBD1
j_gene: TRBJ2-2
abundance: many
v_gene: TRBV5-1
CDR3nt: TGCGCCAGCAGCTTACAGGGGGCGAACACCGGGGAGCTGTTTTTT
CDR3aa: CASSLQGANTGELFF

d_gene: NA
j_gene: TRBJ1-1
abundance: many
v_gene: TRBV5-1
CDR3nt: TGCGCCAGCAGGTTGGCTGGGGGAGGCGAAGCTTTCTTT
CDR3aa: CASRLAGGGEAFF

d_gene: NA
j_gene: TRBJ1-3
abundance: many
v_gene: TRBV10-3
CDR3nt: TGTGCCATCAGTGCAGGCCCTCGCAGAAACACCATATATTTT
CDR3aa: CAISAGPRRNTIYF

d_gene: TRBD1
j_gene: TRBJ2-3
abundance: many
v_gene: TRBV18
CDR3nt: TGTGCCAGCTCACAGAGGGGACAGATCACAGATACGCAGTATTTT
CDR3aa: CASSQRGQITDTQYF

d_gene: TRBD1
j_gene: TRBJ1-2
abundance: many
v_gene: TRBV5-1
CDR3nt: TGCGCCAGCAGCATCGGACAGGCAGCTAACTATGGCTACACCTTC
CDR3aa: CASSIGQAANYGYTF

d_gene: NA
j_gene: TRBJ1-5
abundance: many
v_gene: TRBV12-5
CDR3nt: TGTGCTAGTGGTTTGCCCACACGGACCCTGAATCAGCCCCAGCATTTT
CDR3aa: CASGLPTRTLNQPQHF

d_gene: NA
j_gene: TRBJ1-2
abundance: many
v_gene: TRBV5-1
CDR3nt: TGCGCCAGCAGCTTGGAACCAGGGTCTAACTATGGCTACACCTTC
CDR3aa: CASSLEPGSNYGYTF

d_gene: NA
j_gene: TRBJ2-1
abundance: NA
v_gene: TRBV11-3
CDR3nt: TGTGCCAGCAGCTTAGAGGGGGGCGGCTCTGAGCAGTTCTTC
CDR3aa: CASSLEGGGSEQFF

d_gene: NA
j_gene: TRBJ2-3
abundance: many
v_gene: TRBV10-3
CDR3nt: TGTGCCATCAGTGAAGATGGGGGAACAGATACGCAGTATTTT
CDR3aa: CAISEDGGTDTQYF

d_gene: NA
j_gene: TRBJ1-1
abundance: many
v_gene: TRBV29-1
CDR3nt: TGCAGCGTTGAAGAAGTACAGGGAGGCACTGAAGCTTTCTTT
CDR3aa: CSVEEVQGGTEAFF

d_gene: NA
j_gene: TRBJ2-7
abundance: many
v_gene: TRBV29-1
CDR3nt: TGCAGCGTTCGCCAGGGGAGGGACGAGCAGTACTTC
CDR3aa: CSVRQGRDEQYF

d_gene: NA
j_gene: TRBJ1-2
abundance: many
v_gene: TRBV5-1
CDR3nt: TGCGCCAGCAGCCCCGGCCCTACAGGACGTCGACTTAACTATGGCTACACCTTC
CDR3aa: CASSPGPTGRRLNYGYTF

d_gene: NA
j_gene: TRBJ1-1
abundance: many
v_gene: TRBV20-1
CDR3nt: TGCAGTGCTACCCCCCTTGGGTCTAACACTGAAGCTTTCTTT
CDR3aa: CSATPLGSNTEAFF

d_gene: NA
j_gene: TRBJ1-1
abundance: many
v_gene: TRBV4-1
CDR3nt: TGCGCCAGCAGCCAAGAGGGGGGGGCCACTGAAGCTTTCTTT
CDR3aa: CASSQEGGATEAFF

d_gene: TRBD1
j_gene: TRBJ1-1
abundance: many
v_gene: TRBV5-1
CDR3nt: TGCGCCAGCAGTTACACCGGGACAGCGAACACTGAAGCTTTCTTT
CDR3aa: CASSYTGTANTEAFF

d_gene: TRBD2
j_gene: TRBJ2-7
abundance: many
v_gene: TRBV4-1
CDR3nt: TGCGCCAGCAGCCAAGACCCTAGCGGGGGGGTCTACGAGCAGTACTTC
CDR3aa: CASSQDPSGGVYEQYF

d_gene: NA
j_gene: TRBJ1-2
abundance: many
v_gene: TRBV5-5
CDR3nt: TGTGCCAGCCGGGACGGAGTATTTTCTAACTATGGCTACACCTTC
CDR3aa: CASRDGVFSNYGYTF

d_gene: TRBD1
j_gene: TRBJ2-1
abundance: many
v_gene: TRBV7-9
CDR3nt: TGTGCCAGCAGCCAGGGGGTAGGGAATGAGCAGTTCTTC
CDR3aa: CASSQGVGNEQFF

d_gene: TRBD1
j_gene: TRBJ2-7
abundance: many
v_gene: TRBV29-1
CDR3nt: TGCAGCGTTGTAGTGGTCAACAGGGGGCGGTACGAGCAGTACTTC
CDR3aa: CSVVVVNRGRYEQYF

d_gene: NA
j_gene: TRBJ2-2
abundance: many
v_gene: TRBV9
CDR3nt: TGTGCCAGCCGCGGGACCCCGAACACCGGGGAGCTGTTTTTT
CDR3aa: CASRGTPNTGELFF

d_gene: NA
j_gene: TRBJ2-3
abundance: many
v_gene: TRBV29-1
CDR3nt: TGCAGCGTTGGAGGGAGCACAGATACGCAGTATTTT
CDR3aa: CSVGGSTDTQYF

d_gene: TRBD1
j_gene: TRBJ2-7
abundance: many
v_gene: TRBV7-9
CDR3nt: TGTGCCAGCAGCCGGACAGGGCGCGAGCAGTACTTC
CDR3aa: CASSRTGREQYF

d_gene: TRBD1
j_gene: TRBJ1-2
abundance: many
v_gene: TRBV6-6
CDR3nt: TGTGCCAGCAGTGGGACAGGGACGGCCTTC
CDR3aa: CASSGTGTAF

d_gene: TRBD2
j_gene: TRBJ2-3
abundance: NA
v_gene: TRBV14
CDR3nt: TGTGCCAGCAGCCAAGGAGCGGGGGGCCCTAGCACAGATACGCAGTATTTT
CDR3aa: CASSQGAGGPSTDTQYF

d_gene: NA
j_gene: TRBJ2-5
abundance: NA
v_gene: TRBV20-1
CDR3nt: TGCAGTGCTAGTGTGGACAACCAAGAGACCCAGTACTTC
CDR3aa: CSASVDNQETQYF

d_gene: NA
j_gene: TRBJ2-2
abundance: NA
v_gene: TRBV6-5
CDR3nt: TGTGCCAGCAAGGGAGGTGATGCGACAGGGAGGACCGGGGAGCTGTTTTTT
CDR3aa: CASKGGDATGRTGELFF

d_gene: TRBD1
j_gene: TRBJ1-1
abundance: many
v_gene: TRBV7-9
CDR3nt: TGTGCCAGCAGCTTGTCGGGACAGGGGGGCACTGAAGCTTTCTTT
CDR3aa: CASSLSGQGGTEAFF

d_gene: NA
j_gene: TRBJ2-1
abundance: many
v_gene: TRBV2
CDR3nt: TGTGCCAGCAAGCTAGCACGCTTCGATGAGCAGTTCTTC
CDR3aa: CASKLARFDEQFF

d_gene: TRBD1
j_gene: TRBJ2-7
abundance: many
v_gene: TRBV7-7
CDR3nt: TGTGCCAGCAGCGCCGACACAGGGGACGAGCAGTACTTC
CDR3aa: CASSADTGDEQYF

d_gene: NA
j_gene: TRBJ2-4
abundance: many
v_gene: TRBV14
CDR3nt: TGTGCCAGCAGCCCCGGTGGATTGAACATTCAGTACTTC
CDR3aa: CASSPGGLNIQYF

d_gene: NA
j_gene: TRBJ2-2
abundance: many
v_gene: TRBV15
CDR3nt: TGTGCCACCAGCAGAGACGCCAACACCGGGGAGCTGTTTTTT
CDR3aa: CATSRDANTGELFF

d_gene: NA
j_gene: TRBJ1-2
abundance: NA
v_gene: TRBV4-1
CDR3nt: TGCGCCAGCAGTCAAACGACGGACGGCTATGCCTACACCTTC
CDR3aa: CASSQTTDGYAYTF

d_gene: NA
j_gene: TRBJ1-2
abundance: NA
v_gene: TRBV6-5
CDR3nt: TGTGCCAGCAGTTACGCATTTAGGGGAGTCTCTCTTTCCTTC
CDR3aa: CASSYAFRGVSLSF

d_gene: NA
j_gene: TRBJ1-1
abundance: many
v_gene: TRBV28
CDR3nt: TGTGCCAGCAGTTTCTCAGGGTACACTGAAGCTTTCTTT
CDR3aa: CASSFSGYTEAFF

d_gene: NA
j_gene: TRBJ1-5
abundance: many
v_gene: TRBV29-1
CDR3nt: TGCAGCGTTCGCCGGGGTATCAATCAGCCCCAGCATTTT
CDR3aa: CSVRRGINQPQHF

d_gene: NA
j_gene: TRBJ2-7
abundance: many
v_gene: TRBV6-1
CDR3nt: TGTGCCAGCAGTGAAGAAGGTTGGACAGTAGCCTACGAGCAGTACTTC
CDR3aa: CASSEEGWTVAYEQYF

d_gene: TRBD1
j_gene: TRBJ2-1
abundance: many
v_gene: TRBV20-1
CDR3nt: TGCAGTGCTAGAGGGGACCCGACAGGGCCCCCATCCTACAATGAGCAGTTCTTC
CDR3aa: CSARGDPTGPPSYNEQFF

d_gene: NA
j_gene: TRBJ2-1
abundance: many
v_gene: TRBV10-3
CDR3nt: TGTGCCATCAGTGAGTCGGACAGTTACAATGAGCAGTTCTTC
CDR3aa: CAISESDSYNEQFF

d_gene: NA
j_gene: TRBJ2-7
abundance: many
v_gene: TRBV5-1
CDR3nt: TGCGCCAGCAGCTTGGCCGAGGCGGGGAACGAGCAGTACTTC
CDR3aa: CASSLAEAGNEQYF

d_gene: NA
j_gene: TRBJ1-3
abundance: many
v_gene: TRBV5-1
CDR3nt: TGCGCCAGCAGCTCCCGGAGTGGAAACACCATATATTTT
CDR3aa: CASSSRSGNTIYF

d_gene: NA
j_gene: TRBJ1-2
abundance: many
v_gene: TRBV7-2
CDR3nt: TGTGCCAGCAGCTTAGTACTACAGGCTAACTATGGCTACACCTTC
CDR3aa: CASSLVLQANYGYTF

d_gene: NA
j_gene: TRBJ1-6
abundance: many
v_gene: TRBV20-1
CDR3nt: TGCAGTGCTGGTCGGGTTCCCGGTGGTTCACCCCTCCACTTT
CDR3aa: CSAGRVPGGSPLHF

d_gene: NA
j_gene: TRBJ1-1
abundance: many
v_gene: TRBV12-3/TRBV12-4
CDR3nt: TGTGCCAGCAGGGGATTTGCCCAAGCTTTCTTT
CDR3aa: CASRGFAQAFF

d_gene: TRBD2
j_gene: TRBJ2-1
abundance: NA
v_gene: TRBV24-1
CDR3nt: TGTGCCACCAGTGATGGGACTAGCGGGGGGGTGGTTGAGCAGTTCTTC
CDR3aa: CATSDGTSGGVVEQFF

d_gene: TRBD1
j_gene: TRBJ1-1
abundance: many
v_gene: TRBV4-1
CDR3nt: TGCGCCAGCTCGACAGGGAACGGACGCCTTCGTGGGGGCACTGAAGCTTTCTTT
CDR3aa: CASSTGNGRLRGGTEAFF

d_gene: NA
j_gene: TRBJ1-3
abundance: many
v_gene: TRBV12-3/TRBV12-4
CDR3nt: TGTGCCAGCAGTTTAGTTCCCGGACAATCTGGAAACACCATATATTTT
CDR3aa: CASSLVPGQSGNTIYF

d_gene: NA
j_gene: TRBJ1-2
abundance: many
v_gene: TRBV6-6
CDR3nt: TGTGCCAGCAGTTTAACCTTGGACGGCAACTATGGCTACACCTTC
CDR3aa: CASSLTLDGNYGYTF

d_gene: NA
j_gene: TRBJ1-2
abundance: many
v_gene: TRBV20-1
CDR3nt: TGCAGTGCTAGAGATTGGGACGAAACCTATGGCTACACCTTC
CDR3aa: CSARDWDETYGYTF

d_gene: TRBD2
j_gene: TRBJ2-3
abundance: many
v_gene: TRBV5-1
CDR3nt: TGCGCCAGCAGCTTGGATCCGTTAGCGGGGGGAGTGGATACGCAGTATTTT
CDR3aa: CASSLDPLAGGVDTQYF

d_gene: TRBD2
j_gene: TRBJ2-1
abundance: many
v_gene: TRBV7-9
CDR3nt: TGTGCCAGCAGCCCGCGGGGGGGGCTTTACAATGAGCAGTTCTTC
CDR3aa: CASSPRGGLYNEQFF